These T cell receptor beta chains were read from a single sample in a study of Ad26.COV2.S vaccination and SARS-CoV-2 variants. Measured with immunoSEQ multiplex PCR; TCRdb has only the in-frame clones, and not every one. The sample holds approximately 400,000 clones, 83% seen once. The starting material was peripheral blood, obtained in a trial of Ad26.COV2.S vaccine versus placebo. The receptor source for this set is a person aged 18-65 years who received the Ad26.COV2.S COVID-19 vaccine or a placebo. Each CDR3 is given with its conserved first and last residue. A D gene is named only where the DNA matches it firmly. Size is omitted from some rows. Given values are once, few, many or a class for expanded clones.

CDR3 DNA,CDR3 protein,V gene,J gene,CDR3 length,clone size,D gene
TGTGCCAGCAGGATTCGGACTAGCGGGAGGGCGGGAGATACGCAGTATTTT,CASRIRTSGRAGDTQYF,TRBV2,TRBJ2-3,17,NA,TRBD2
TGTGCCTCCTCAGCGACACCGAGCACAGATACGCAGTATTTT,CASSATPSTDTQYF,TRBV6-5,TRBJ2-3,14,NA,NA
TGTGCCAGCAGCTCGCCGCTCGACAGGGAGCATGAGCAGTTCTTC,CASSSPLDREHEQFF,TRBV7-3,TRBJ2-1,15,NA,TRBD1
TGTGCCAGCAGCGCCTTACTAGCGGGAGGGTCCCATGAGCAGTTCTTC,CASSALLAGGSHEQFF,TRBV9,TRBJ2-1,16,NA,TRBD2
TGTGCCAGCAGTATACAGGTGCTCAATCAGCCCCAGCATTTT,CASSIQVLNQPQHF,TRBV6-5,TRBJ1-5,14,NA,NA
TGTGCCAGCATCGCCACTAGGAACTACAATGAGCAGTTCTTC,CASIATRNYNEQFF,TRBV11-2,TRBJ2-1,14,NA,NA
TGCGCCAGCAGCCAAGATCCCCAGGGGATAACTCAAGAGACCCAGTACTTC,CASSQDPQGITQETQYF,TRBV4-3,TRBJ2-5,17,NA,NA
TGTGCCAGCAGCTTAGGACTTTCCCCCGGGGCCAACGTCCTGACTTTC,CASSLGLSPGANVLTF,TRBV7-9,TRBJ2-6,16,NA,NA
TGTGCCAGCAGCGTAGGGCGCTCTGGGGCCAACGTCCTGACTTTC,CASSVGRSGANVLTF,TRBV9,TRBJ2-6,15,NA,NA
TGTGCCAGCAGCGTAGGGACTCGACGGAGCCCTTCCACCGGGGAGCTGTTTTTT,CASSVGTRRSPSTGELFF,TRBV9,TRBJ2-2,18,NA,NA
TGTGCCAGCAGCGCCGAAGGTGGCTCCTACGAGCAGTACTTC,CASSAEGGSYEQYF,TRBV7-6,TRBJ2-7,14,NA,NA
TGTGCCAGCAGTGCCGGACTAGCGGGGAAAGAGACCCAGTACTTC,CASSAGLAGKETQYF,TRBV6-2/TRBV6-3,TRBJ2-5,15,NA,TRBD2
TGTGCCAGTAGTATCCCTGGACTGGCCTCTGGAAACACCATATATTTT,CASSIPGLASGNTIYF,TRBV19,TRBJ1-3,16,NA,NA
TGTGCCAGCTCACCGGCGGGAGGGCCTTTCAAGCAGTACTTC,CASSPAGGPFKQYF,TRBV18,TRBJ2-7,14,NA,TRBD2
TGTGCCAGCATGAGGAGACCTAGTGAGACCCAGTACTTC,CASMRRPSETQYF,TRBV7-6,TRBJ2-5,13,NA,NA
TGTGCCAGCAGTCCTGGGACAGAACTGTCGTACGAGCAGTACTTC,CASSPGTELSYEQYF,TRBV7-9,TRBJ2-7,15,few,TRBD1
TGTGCCATCAGTGAGTCAGGGGGCACTGAAGCTTTCTTT,CAISESGGTEAFF,TRBV10-3,TRBJ1-1,13,NA,NA
TGTGCCAGCTCACCGCAACAGGGGGACATTCAGTACTTC,CASSPQQGDIQYF,TRBV18,TRBJ2-4,13,NA,TRBD1
TGCGCCAGCAGCTTGAGGGACAGGGGCTACGAGCAGTACTTC,CASSLRDRGYEQYF,TRBV5-1,TRBJ2-7,14,NA,TRBD1
TGCGCCAGCAGTGGGCTAGCGACCTCCTGGGAGCAGTACTTC,CASSGLATSWEQYF,TRBV10-2,TRBJ2-7,14,NA,NA
TGTGCCAGCAGTCCCTCTTTACAAGAGACCCAGTACTTC,CASSPSLQETQYF,TRBV6-2/TRBV6-3,TRBJ2-5,13,NA,NA
TGTGCCAGCAGCCCCAAGGGCCTTCGGGGGGGCTACACCTTC,CASSPKGLRGGYTF,TRBV7-2,TRBJ1-2,14,NA,NA
TGTGCCAGCAGTCCCCAGGGGACCCATCAGCCCCAGCATTTT,CASSPQGTHQPQHF,TRBV6-2/TRBV6-3,TRBJ1-5,14,once,NA
TGTGCCAGCACCCAAAAGGAAGTATATGGCTACACCTTC,CASTQKEVYGYTF,TRBV2,TRBJ1-2,13,NA,NA
TGTGCCAGCAGTGTATTCGGGAATAATTCACCCCTCCACTTT,CASSVFGNNSPLHF,TRBV2,TRBJ1-6,14,few,NA
TGTGCCACCAGTGATGCCCCAGGGGGGGGAAACTATGGCTACACCTTC,CATSDAPGGGNYGYTF,TRBV24-1,TRBJ1-2,16,NA,TRBD1
TGTGCCAGCAGCCAAATTCAGGGGGCCCCTAATGAAAAACTGTTTTTT,CASSQIQGAPNEKLFF,TRBV4-2,TRBJ1-4,16,NA,TRBD1
TGTGCCAGCAGCCGACAGGGTTCGGATTCACCCCTCCACTTT,CASSRQGSDSPLHF,TRBV6-1,TRBJ1-6,14,NA,TRBD1
TGTGCCAGCACCCACGCCAATTCCTACGAGCAGTACTTC,CASTHANSYEQYF,TRBV3-1/TRBV3-2,TRBJ2-7,13,NA,NA
TGTGCCAGTAGTATCGAGGGGTCAACCACTGAAGCTTTCTTT,CASSIEGSTTEAFF,TRBV19,TRBJ1-1,14,NA,NA
TGTGCCAGCAGCCCAACCGGGACAGGCGCCAGGGGCTACACCTTC,CASSPTGTGARGYTF,TRBV5-6,TRBJ1-2,15,few,TRBD1
TGTGCCAGCAGGCCGGGACTTGGGGCTAACTATGGCTACACCTTC,CASRPGLGANYGYTF,TRBV6-4,TRBJ1-2,15,once,NA
TGTGCCAGCGACGTCCCGCGGGAGACCCGCACAGATACGCAGTATTTT,CASDVPRETRTDTQYF,TRBV2,TRBJ2-3,16,NA,TRBD2
TGTGCCAGCAGCTTACGGGTCGCCCTCGATGAGCAGTTCTTC,CASSLRVALDEQFF,TRBV7-2,TRBJ2-1,14,NA,NA
TGCGCCAGCAGCTTTAAGGGACAGGCCACAGATACGCAGTATTTT,CASSFKGQATDTQYF,TRBV5-1,TRBJ2-3,15,NA,TRBD1
TGTGCCAGCTCACCAGGACGGAAAGAGACCCAGTACTTC,CASSPGRKETQYF,TRBV18,TRBJ2-5,13,NA,NA
TGTGCCAGCAGTTACTCGGGCGGACACCCACATGGCTACACCTTC,CASSYSGGHPHGYTF,TRBV6-6,TRBJ1-2,15,NA,NA
TGTGCCAGCAGCTTGACAGACTACGAGCAGTACTTC,CASSLTDYEQYF,TRBV5-6,TRBJ2-7,12,once,NA
TGTGCCAGCAACGGGGGGAACACTGAAGCTTTCTTT,CASNGGNTEAFF,TRBV27,TRBJ1-1,12,once,NA
TGTGCCAGCAGAGGACAGTTCTATGGCTACACCTTC,CASRGQFYGYTF,TRBV5-4,TRBJ1-2,12,NA,NA
TGTGCCAGCAGCTTGGCCCGGGACCAAGCTTTCTTT,CASSLARDQAFF,TRBV7-2,TRBJ1-1,12,NA,NA
TGTGCCAGCAGCCCACCGGTGGGGGGGGGTCAGTTCTTC,CASSPPVGGGQFF,TRBV11-2,TRBJ2-1,13,NA,TRBD2
TGTGCCAGCAGCCGAGACGTACGAGTTTTAGAGCAGTACTTC,CASSRDVRVLEQYF,TRBV3-1/TRBV3-2,TRBJ2-7,14,once,NA
TGTGCCCCACAAATTCGGGACAGGACAAGATACTCCTACGAGCAGTACTTC,CAPQIRDRTRYSYEQYF,TRBV10-3,TRBJ2-7,17,NA,TRBD1
TGCGCCAGCAGCCAGGGACTAGCGGGCCGCGCCTCCTACGAGCAGTACTTC,CASSQGLAGRASYEQYF,TRBV5-1,TRBJ2-7,17,NA,TRBD2
TGTGCCAGCAGCTTACAGGCCGGTAGAAACACTGAAGCTTTCTTT,CASSLQAGRNTEAFF,TRBV7-3,TRBJ1-1,15,NA,NA
TGTGCCAGCTCACCGGGGAACAATGAGCAGTTCTTC,CASSPGNNEQFF,TRBV18,TRBJ2-1,12,NA,NA
TGTGCCAGCGGACTAGGGGTATCGGACGAGCAGTACTTC,CASGLGVSDEQYF,TRBV14,TRBJ2-7,13,NA,TRBD2
TGTGCCAGTATTCCCGGGGGGACCCCATACAATGAGCAGTTCTTC,CASIPGGTPYNEQFF,TRBV19,TRBJ2-1,15,NA,TRBD2
TGTGCCAGCAGCAAAGGACTAGCGGGAGCCGATGAGCAGTTCTTC,CASSKGLAGADEQFF,TRBV5-4,TRBJ2-1,15,NA,TRBD2
TGTGCCAGCAGCCGCCGGGAATACAATGAGCAGTTCTTC,CASSRREYNEQFF,TRBV6-5,TRBJ2-1,13,NA,NA
TGTGCTAGTGGTTTCGGACTAGGGAGGGGACGCGAAAAACTGTTTTTT,CASGFGLGRGREKLFF,TRBV12-5,TRBJ1-4,16,NA,NA
TGCGCCAGCAGCACCGTGGACAGCCTTCTTGGAAACACCATATATTTT,CASSTVDSLLGNTIYF,TRBV5-1,TRBJ1-3,16,NA,NA
TGTGCCAGCTCAGGCCGACAGGGAGAAGAAAAACTGTTTTTT,CASSGRQGEEKLFF,TRBV18,TRBJ1-4,14,NA,TRBD1
TGTGCCAGCAGCTTGGAGTGGACAGGGGGAAACTATGGCTACACCTTC,CASSLEWTGGNYGYTF,TRBV5-6,TRBJ1-2,16,NA,TRBD1
TGTGCCAGTAGTCCGTTTGACAGGGGACCTAACTATGGCTACACCTTC,CASSPFDRGPNYGYTF,TRBV19,TRBJ1-2,16,NA,TRBD1